Following are 9 T cell receptor beta chains from one sample sequenced in a study of response to subunit inactivated influenza vaccine. TCRdb reprocessed the RT-PCR reads with MiXCR, giving one entry per CDR3 protein. The sample carries 590,000 or so distinct CDR3 sequences, 11% to 15% recorded once. Sequencing was performed on PBMCs from blood, taken roughly 15 days before vaccination. These receptors were collected from a man aged 50-60 years who received an inactivated influenza vaccine.

The genes are TRBV20-1 and TRBJ2-3; D is ambiguous. The ends were cut back, 3 bases at V and 1 base at J, with 8 bases in the middle. This CDR3 has 13 amino acids. Germline loops: CDR1 DFQATT, CDR2 SNEGSKA (reference sequence). CDR3 sequence reads: CSASPRRTDTQYF. The CDR3, as DNA: TGCAGTGCTAGTCCGCGGCGCACAGATACGCAGTATTTT.

The J gene is TRBJ2-1, the V gene TRBV4-3; a possible D gene is TRBD1 (6 bases). With 1 base removed from V and 0 bases from J, the gap between germline ends came to 10 bases. Germline lookup yields CDR1 LGHNA and CDR2 YSLEER. The CDR3 is 16 residues long. The CDR3 DNA follows: TGCGCCAGCAGCCAAGGTACAGGGACCTCCTACAATGAGCAGTTCTTC. Translating it yields CASSQGTGTSYNEQFF.

The rearrangement joins TRBV20-1 to TRBJ2-5; D possibly matches TRBD1 or TRBD2 (5 bases each). This CDR3 has 15 amino acids. V gave up 0 bases and J gave up 5 bases, with 16 bases separating them. Looked up from germline, CDR1 is DFQATT and CDR2 is SNEGSKA (reference sequence). The CDR3 loop is CSARDTVRGGETQYF. The CDR3 coding sequence is TGCAGTGCTAGAGATACGGTTCGGGGCGGGGAGACCCAGTACTTC.

In this sample, this clonotype turned up a few times. The rearrangement links TRBV20-1 to TRBJ2-3; 7 bases are a match to TRBD1. Per the germline V gene, CDR1 is DFQATT and CDR2 is SNEGSKA (reference sequence). The CDR3 consists of 14 residues. Losses at the gene ends were 5 bases for V and 2 bases for J; bases not matched to a gene: 7. This chain's CDR3 is CSAEEDRVTDTQYF. In nucleotides, the CDR3 is TGCAGTGCTGAAGAAGACAGGGTCACAGATACGCAGTATTTT.

The chain uses TRBV10-3 and TRBJ2-3, with 9 bases matching TRBD2. The germline V gene encodes CDR1 ENHRY and CDR2 SYGVKD. The junction had 11 bases not matched to a gene; V was cut back by 3 bases and J by 1 base. The CDR3 length is 18 residues. CDR3 sequence (DNA): TGTGCCATCAGTGATTGGTCTAGCGGGAATGAGGGCACAGATACGCAGTATTTT. It translates to CAISDWSSGNEGTDTQYF.

This clonotype turned up a few times. This sequence joins TRBV15 and TRBJ2-1; TRBD2 is a possible D gene (7 bases). The CDR3 runs to 17 residues. Trimming took off 0 bases at V and 7 bases at J, with 19 bases between the two ends. Germline V lookup: CDR1 LNHNV, CDR2 YYDKDF (reference sequence). The CDR3 spells CATSREQPSRGRNEQFF. CDR3 nucleotide sequence: TGTGCCACCAGCAGAGAGCAACCTTCGCGGGGGCGAAATGAGCAGTTCTTC.

This clonotype was found a few times. The V and J genes are TRBV5-6 and TRBJ1-6, with TRBD1 identical over 9 bases. The V gene end was trimmed by 2 bases and the J gene end by 7 bases; junction bases not matched to a gene: 4. Germline V gene sequence: CDR1 SGHDT, CDR2 YYEEEE. The CDR3 runs 15 residues. The CDR3 region is CASSFRTGENSPLHF. CDR3 DNA: TGTGCCAGCAGCTTCCGGACAGGGGAGAATTCACCCCTCCACTTT.

The V gene is TRBV12-3 or TRBV12-4, the J gene TRBJ2-3; D gene uncertain. V was shortened by 5 bases and J by 3 bases, with 12 bases between the two germline ends. The CDR3 is made up of 14 amino acids. CDR3 residues: CASSLVGKTDTQYF. The CDR3 DNA is TGTGCCAGCAGTCTTGTGGGAAAAACAGATACGCAGTATTTT.

This clonotype showed up just a few times. This chain links TRBV20-1 with TRBJ2-7, with a weak D call TRBD2 (6 bases). Germline V gene lookup returns CDR1 DFQATT and CDR2 SNEGSKA (reference sequence). V lost 6 bases to trimming and J lost 5 bases, with 17 bases between them. The CDR3 has 13 amino acids. The CDR3 DNA is TGCAGTGCATTGGGACTTCAGGAGCACGAGCAGTACTTC. Its translation: CSALGLQEHEQYF.